Listed here is a single T cell receptor (beta chain). Assay: immunoSEQ multiplex PCR; the TCRdb copy retains only in-frame clones and omits some. The sample records some 15,000 clones, approximately 33% being singletons. The data originate from a study of graft-versus-host responses after intestinal transplantation. This specimen was alloreactive CD4+ T cells from a mixed lymphocyte reaction culture, taken before intestinal transplant. This sample's subset: CFSE-low proliferating T cells sorted from roughly six-day pre-transplant mixed lymphocyte reaction (GvH or HvG direction). The sequence was obtained from a human patient who received an intestinal transplant.

CDR3 sequence (DNA): TGTGCCAGCAGAAAGGACAGGGGGGGAGATACGCAGTATTTT. Its protein is CASRKDRGGDTQYF. J is TRBJ2-3 and V is TRBV11-1; 10 bases agree with TRBD1. CDR1 is SGHAT and CDR2 is FQDESV in the germline V gene (reference sequence). The CDR3 runs to 14 residues. Losses at the gene ends were 6 bases for V and 5 bases for J; bases not matched to a gene: 5.